The clone carrying this T cell receptor beta chain showed up just once. Its cognate antigen is unknown. V was clipped by 11 bases and J by 7 bases, with 15 bases between them. CDR1 is SEHNR, CDR2 FQNEAQ, per germline (reference sequence). The CDR3 sequence is 13 residues long. Regarding treatment: about 20 received Ad26.COV2.S at low or high dose, single or two shots; several received placebo; per-sample allocation not given. Samples came from day 63 after the first vaccine or placebo injection. The individual, an adult aged 18-55 years, was a donor in Boston. The record originates from a study of Ad26.COV2.S vaccination and SARS-CoV-2 variants. As for the study in general: Administration of Ad26.COV2.S was intramuscular, either once or twice 56 days apart. General observations from the study: Relative to placebo recipients, vaccine recipients exhibited elevated spike-specific TCR breadth.

Generated by immunoSEQ multiplex PCR, the TCRdb table keeps only in-frame clones and is missing some. Here the sample spans roughly 380,000 clones, roughly 87% being singletons. The material sequenced was peripheral blood, taken in a trial of Ad26.COV2.S vaccine versus placebo. The receptor's source is a person between 18 and 65 years old who received the Ad26.COV2.S COVID-19 vaccine or a placebo. The chain links TRBV7-9 to TRBJ1-6; a possible D gene is TRBD1 (6 bases). DNA for the CDR3: TGTGCCGCTGAGGGGGAACCGAATTCACCCCTCCACTTT. This codes for CAAEGEPNSPLHF.